A single sample gave rise to the 15 T cell receptor beta chains below, sequenced in a study of T cell responses to AZD1222 COVID-19 vaccine (dated by TCRdb to the early 2020s). Library preparation used the immunoSEQ multiplex PCR assay. In its TCRdb copy, this immuneACCESS table keeps in-frame sequences only and misses some clones. Where compared with another copy, unresolved V genes explain less than half of these, and the others have no known cause. This specimen's table enumerates under 150,000 clones. About 2.2% of the sample is held by the ten biggest clonotypes. The time point label of this sample denotes: baseline before first vaccination. Sequenced material: peripheral blood. Every receptor here comes from an adult in good health.

The chain joins TRBV24-1 to TRBJ2-1, with 9 positions matching TRBD1. The CDR3 loop spans 16 amino acids. Germline loops: CDR1 KGHDR, CDR2 SFDVKD. Trimming removed 5 bases from V and 7 bases from J; junction bases left unmatched: 11. CDR3 in DNA: TGTGCCACCAGTGGTTCCGGGACAGGGAGAAATAATGAGCAGTTCTTC. Translation gives CATSGSGTGRNNEQFF.

The rearrangement links TRBV12-3 or TRBV12-4 to TRBJ1-5, with D maybe TRBD1 (5 bases). The V gene lost 1 base and the J gene lost 14 bases, with 12 bases spanning the gap. This CDR3 is 12 amino acids long. The CDR3 loop is CASSLGEGTEHF. The CDR3 DNA reads as TGTGCCAGCAGTTTAGGCGAAGGGACGGAGCATTTT.

The CDR3 region is CASSAGEKLFF. CDR3 in DNA: TGTGCCAGCAGTGCGGGCGAAAAACTGTTTTTT. The chain uses TRBV2 and TRBJ1-4; D unresolved. V was trimmed by 4 bases and J by 8 bases, leaving 5 bases between them. Looked up from germline, CDR1 is SNHLY and CDR2 is FYNNEI. The CDR3 sequence is 11 residues long.

The chain carries TRBV28 and TRBJ1-2; D possibly corresponds to TRBD1 (5 bases). Germline CDR1 is MDHEN and CDR2 is SYDVKM. The CDR3 totals 13 residues. V lost 8 bases to trimming and J lost 5 bases, with 15 bases between them. The CDR3 protein is CASRTGPNYGYTF. In nucleotides, the CDR3 is TGTGCCAGCCGTACAGGACCAAATTATGGCTACACCTTC.

The rearrangement joins TRBV7-9 to TRBJ1-4; tentatively, D is TRBD1 (5 bases). CDR1 and CDR2 (germline): SEHNR, FQNEAQ (reference sequence). Trimming stripped 2 bases from V and 7 bases from J, with 14 bases between. This CDR3 is built from 15 residues. The CDR3 loop reads CASSLNAGTGEKLFF. As DNA, the CDR3 is TGTGCCAGCAGCTTAAATGCCGGGACGGGTGAAAAACTGTTTTTT. Full variable domain (missing parts from reference TRBV7-9 and TRBJ1-4): DTGVSQNPRHKITKRGQNVTFRCDPISEHNRLYWYRQTLGQGPEFLTYFQNEAQLEKSRLLSDRFSAERPKGSFSTLEIQRTEQGDSAMYLCASSLNAGTGEKLFFGSGTQLSVL.

The V gene is TRBV18, the J gene TRBJ1-1; D is ambiguous. V shed 2 bases and J shed 1 base, with 11 bases lying between them. The germline gives CDR1 KGHSH, CDR2 LQKENI. The CDR3 length is 15 residues. For the CDR3, the DNA is TGTGCCAGCTCACCATTTGTTGAAGCGAACACTGAAGCTTTCTTT. The encoded protein is CASSPFVEANTEAFF.

The rearrangement joins TRBV28 to TRBJ1-1, with TRBD1 as a possible D gene (6 bases). Deletions cut 2 bases from V and 0 bases from J, with 13 bases between. CDR3 length equals 16 residues. The V gene's germline CDR1 is MDHEN and CDR2 SYDVKM. The DNA of the CDR3 is TGTGCCAGCAGTTTAGGTGGGGGCTGGATGAACACTGAAGCTTTCTTT. Translated: CASSLGGGWMNTEAFF.

CDR3 sequence reads: CASSAPGQYNSPLHF. In nucleotides, the CDR3 is TGTGCCAGCAGCGCGCCGGGGCAATATAATTCACCCCTCCACTTT. V usage is TRBV9 and J usage is TRBJ1-6, with D perhaps matching TRBD1 (5 bases). The germline gives CDR1 SGDLS, CDR2 YYNGEE. CDR3 size: 15 residues. The V end was cut by 3 bases, the J end by 4 bases, with 11 bases between.

In DNA form, the CDR3 reads TGTGCCAGCAGCCCGGGACAGGGGACTGAAGCTTTCTTT. Translating gives CASSPGQGTEAFF. V and J are TRBV7-3 and TRBJ1-1, with 10 bases identical to TRBD1. After removal of 5 bases from V and 5 bases from J, the junction contained 2 bases not matched to a gene. Germline V lookup: CDR1 SGHTA, CDR2 FQGTGA. The CDR3 totals 13 residues.

The chain employs TRBV6-2 or TRBV6-3 and TRBJ2-1; 11 bases match TRBD2. The CDR3 length is 18 residues. Per germline, CDR1 MNHEY and CDR2 SVGEGT. J gave up 3 bases and V 1 base, and 8 bases lay outside the gene matches. CDR3 in DNA: TGTGCCAGCAGTTACTTGGCCCCTAGCGGGGGGCTCTACAATGAGCAGTTCTTC. Translating gives CASSYLAPSGGLYNEQFF.

The chain combines TRBV7-6 with TRBJ1-4; unclear D gene. V shed 1 base and J shed 8 bases, with 23 bases lying between them. This CDR3 is 18 amino acids long. Germline CDR1 and CDR2: SGHVS and FNYEAQ. The CDR3: CASSLDGLAVSLMEKLFF. CDR3 nucleotide sequence: TGTGCCAGCAGCTTAGATGGGTTGGCCGTATCTCTGATGGAAAAACTGTTTTTT.

In the case of this clone: Other DNA sequences in the same sample also yield this CDR3. V and J are TRBV4-1 and TRBJ1-5; a weak D match, TRBD1 (5 bases). The CDR3 runs to 15 residues. Deletions cut 4 bases from V and 0 bases from J, with 10 bases between. The germline V gene has CDR1 MGHRA and CDR2 YSYEKL. The CDR3, as DNA: TGCGCCAGCAGCCCGGGGGACCTTAGCAATCAGCCCCAGCATTTT. This sequence encodes CASSPGDLSNQPQHF.

The chain employs TRBV11-1 and TRBJ1-4; no reliable D call. V was pared by 5 bases and J by 4 bases, with 14 bases between. Germline assignment: CDR1 SGHAT and CDR2 FQDESV (reference sequence). The CDR3 is 15 residues long. CDR3 protein: CASSPGQRYNEKLFF. For the CDR3, the DNA is TGTGCCAGCAGCCCTGGCCAGAGATATAATGAAAAACTGTTTTTT.

The CDR3 nucleotides are TGTGCCAGCAGCTTGGGGACTAGGAGCTCCTACGAGCAGTACTTC. This encodes CASSLGTRSSYEQYF. This chain connects TRBV7-8 to TRBJ2-7, with 8 bases fitting TRBD2. The CDR3 has 15 amino acids. CDR1 SGHVS and CDR2 FQNEAQ come from the germline V gene. The ends lost 3 bases at V and 0 bases at J; junction bases unmatched: 4.

The CDR3 loop is CASSLALRGSGNTIYF. The CDR3 DNA is TGTGCCAGCAGCTTAGCGCTAAGGGGATCTGGAAACACCATATATTTT. The V and J genes are TRBV7-2 and TRBJ1-3, with a tentative D call TRBD1 (5 bases). Germline V gene lookup returns CDR1 SGHTA and CDR2 FQGNSA. V was clipped by 0 bases and J by 1 base, with 10 bases between them. CDR3 size: 16 residues.